The 24 T cell receptor beta chains below come from one sample, sequenced in a study of immune heterogeneity within non-small cell lung tumors. Template came from bulk tumor genomic DNA, at roughly 600 ng per sample. Collection of several biopsies per primary tumor, spaced far apart, took place during surgery. Samples came from untreated patients having curative surgery for newly diagnosed non-small cell lung cancer. Multiplex PCR employing 32 V and 13 J primers generated amplicons of the TCR beta CDR3. In TCRdb, the multiplex PCR reads were re-called with MiXCR into one record per CDR3 protein. Of some 9,800 distinct CDR3 sequences in the sample, less than 20% were seen once. The sequencing input was lung tumor tissue. The receptors derive from a man in his forties with non-small cell lung cancer.

In its sample, this clonotype was seen many times. Mismatch with germline at one junction end may stem from a read error. The chain is built from TRBV7-7 and TRBJ2-3; 8 bases fit TRBD1. Germline V CDR1 and CDR2: SSHAT, FNYEAQ (reference sequence). The CDR3 sequence is 15 residues long. As DNA, the CDR3 is TGTGCTAGCAGCCCCCGGACAGGGAGTACAGATACGCAGTATTTT. It codes for CASSPRTGSTDTQYF.

This clonotype qualifies as medium-sized. The V and J genes are TRBV6-2 or TRBV6-3 and TRBJ2-7, with 7 bases matching TRBD2. CDR1 MNHEY and CDR2 SVGEGT come from the germline V gene. The V segment lost 8 bases and the J segment 1 base; nucleotides outside the gene matches: 11. This CDR3 region has 15 residues. As DNA, the CDR3 is TGTGCCAGCTCCAAGGAGGCTAGCGGATCCTACGAGCAGTACTTC. This translates into CASSKEASGSYEQYF.

This clonotype has at least ten counts. V and J are TRBV18 and TRBJ1-1; D is undetermined. Trimming stripped 3 bases from V and 0 bases from J, with 5 bases between. Germline CDR1 reads KGHSH; CDR2 reads LQKENI. The CDR3 covers 13 residues. This CDR3 reads CASSPSLNTEAFF. The CDR3 DNA reads as TGTGCCAGCTCACCGAGCTTGAACACTGAAGCTTTCTTT.

This clonotype was seen repeatedly, ten times or more. The chain combines TRBV20-1 with TRBJ2-1; 8 bases match TRBD2. The CDR3 totals 16 residues. Trimming cost V 3 bases and J 0 bases; bases outside gene matches: 7. Germline CDR1 and CDR2: DFQATT and SNEGSKA (reference sequence). In DNA form, the CDR3 reads TGCAGTGCTAGGGTAGCGGGGTTTATCTCCTACAATGAGCAGTTCTTC. As protein: CSARVAGFISYNEQFF.

This clonotype has a count of ten or more. This chain links TRBV10-2 with TRBJ2-5; D is unresolved. The V end lost 8 bases, the J end lost 5 bases, and 15 bases lay between the germline ends. The CDR3 spans 13 residues. Germline loops: CDR1 WSHSY, CDR2 SAAADI. CDR3 protein: CASHRLTRETQYF. The CDR3 DNA sequence: TGCGCCAGCCACCGTTTGACGCGGGAGACCCAGTACTTC.

This clonotype is judged medium-sized. This sequence joins TRBV15 and TRBJ2-7, with 8 bases matching TRBD2. This CDR3 comprises 15 residues. Germline trimming cut 1 base from V and 3 bases from J; bases unmatched to any gene: 5. Per germline, CDR1 LNHNV and CDR2 YYDKDF (reference sequence). The CDR3: CATSRGMAGGYEQYF. In nucleotides, the CDR3 is TGTGCCACCAGCAGAGGTATGGCGGGAGGCTACGAGCAGTACTTC.

The CDR3: CASSPGGSSYEQYF. As DNA, the CDR3 is TGCGCCAGCAGCCCTGGGGGGAGTTCCTACGAGCAGTACTTC. This chain joins TRBV5-1 and TRBJ2-7; maybe TRBD2 (6 bases). The V and J ends lost 4 bases and 1 base respectively, with 12 bases between them. The germline V gene has CDR1 SGHRS and CDR2 YFSETQ. This CDR3 region has 14 residues.

This clonotype showed up many times. This sequence joins TRBV3-1 and TRBJ2-2, with D hard to call. Germline V lookup: CDR1 LGHDT, CDR2 YNNKEL (reference sequence). CDR3 size: 13 residues. V shed 4 bases and J shed 5 bases, with 8 bases lying between them. The CDR3 nucleotides read TGTGCCAGCAGCCGGGCTGGGACCGGGGAGCTGTTTTTT. It encodes CASSRAGTGELFF.

This clonotype came up many times. V and J are TRBV27 and TRBJ2-5; 10 nucleotides match TRBD1. Germline V gives CDR1 MNHEY, CDR2 SMNVEV (reference sequence). J gave up 1 base and V 6 bases, and 14 bases lay outside the gene matches. The CDR3 runs to 18 residues. CDR3 protein: CASSPGTGVNGGQETQYF. The CDR3 DNA follows: TGTGCCAGCAGCCCCGGGACAGGGGTTAATGGGGGCCAAGAGACCCAGTACTTC.

At least ten counts were recorded for this clonotype. The chain couples TRBV28 to TRBJ2-2; tentatively, D is TRBD2 (6 bases). This CDR3 has 15 amino acids. From germline, CDR1 is MDHEN and CDR2 SYDVKM. Trimming cost V 6 bases and J 2 bases, with 13 bases left between them. The CDR3 nucleotides read TGTGCCAGCAGACTAGCTTCCTATAACACCGGGGAGCTGTTTTTT. Translation gives CASRLASYNTGELFF. The whole variable domain, remainder taken from reference TRBV28 and TRBJ2-2, is DVKVTQSSRYLVKRTGEKVFLECVQDMDHENMFWYRQDPGLGLRLIYFSYDVKMKEKGDIPEGYSVSREKKERFSLILESASTNQTSMYLCASRLASYNTGELFFGEGSRLTVL.

By share, this clonotype ranks as medium-sized. The gene calls are TRBV28 and TRBJ1-5; 8 bases fit TRBD1. Germline V gene sequence: CDR1 MDHEN, CDR2 SYDVKM. J lost 1 base, V lost 5 bases, and 4 bases had no gene match. This CDR3 comprises 15 residues. CDR3 region: CASSPWTGSNQPQHF. CDR3 nucleotides: TGTGCCAGCAGTCCGTGGACAGGGAGCAATCAGCCCCAGCATTTT.

In its sample, this clonotype ranks as medium-sized. This sequence joins TRBV6-1 and TRBJ1-6; TRBD1 aligns across 8 bases. Germline-derived CDR1 and CDR2 are MNHNS and SASEGT. The CDR3 consists of 15 residues. V lost 3 bases and J lost 7; bases outside the gene matches: 5. As DNA, the CDR3 is TGTGCCAGCAGTGATAACAGGGGGATGAATTCACCCCTCCACTTT. Translating gives CASSDNRGMNSPLHF.

The gene calls are TRBV12-3 or TRBV12-4 and TRBJ1-5; a possible D gene is TRBD1 (5 bases). V was clipped by 7 bases and J by 4 bases, with 14 bases between them. The CDR3 length is 14 residues. The CDR3: CASTGGAHNQPQHF. The CDR3 DNA reads as TGTGCCAGCACGGGGGGAGCACATAATCAGCCCCAGCATTTT.

Ten or more counts support this clonotype. This chain uses TRBV5-5 with TRBJ2-7; D is unresolved. The germline gives CDR1 SGHKS, CDR2 YYEKEE (reference sequence). CDR3 size: 14 residues. Trimming removed 0 bases from V and 0 bases from J, with 7 bases in between. The DNA of the CDR3 is TGTGCCAGCAGCTTGGGGGCAGGCTCCTACGAGCAGTACTTC. Amino acids: CASSLGAGSYEQYF.

Remarks on this clonotype: A junction boundary mismatches the germline segment, possibly from a read error. The V call is TRBV20-1, the J call TRBJ2-4; D might be TRBD2 (7 bases). CDR1 DFQATT and CDR2 SNEGSKA come from the germline V gene (reference sequence). This CDR3 comprises 14 residues. The CDR3: CRAPRGGEGYIQYF. CDR3 nucleotides: TGCCGTGCTCCTAGGGGGGGGGAGGGGTATATTCAGTACTTC.

A word on this clonotype: A much larger clone sits a single nucleotide away, making a read error possible. As DNA, the CDR3 is TGTGCCAGCAGCTTAATTGGCGGGAGCACATCAGATACGCAGTATTTT. It specifies CASSLIGGSTSDTQYF. This chain links TRBV7-3 with TRBJ2-3, with 7 bases lining up with TRBD2. This CDR3 spans 16 amino acids. Germline CDR1 reads SGHTA; CDR2 reads FQGTGA. The V segment lost 1 base and the J segment 4 bases; nucleotides outside the gene matches: 8.

This clonotype was seen ten or more times. CDR3 amino acids: CASTLLQGLQETQYF. The CDR3 DNA is TGTGCCAGCACCCTTTTACAGGGTCTACAAGAGACCCAGTACTTC. This chain uses TRBV6-4 with TRBJ2-5, with D possibly matching TRBD1 (6 bases). This CDR3 comprises 15 residues. Deletions cut 7 bases from V and 2 bases from J, with 17 bases between. Germline V CDR1 and CDR2: MRHNA, SNTAGT.

This clonotype came up many times. The rearrangement uses TRBV20-1 and TRBJ1-1; D possibly corresponds to TRBD1 (5 bases). Germline CDR1 reads DFQATT; CDR2 reads SNEGSKA (reference sequence). The ends were cut back, 6 bases at V and 5 bases at J, with 13 bases in the middle. The CDR3 loop spans 12 amino acids. The CDR3 here is CSATDGGTEAFF. Here the CDR3 DNA reads TGCAGTGCGACCGATGGGGGAACTGAAGCTTTCTTT.

V is TRBV7-2 and J is TRBJ1-1; TRBD1 might be the D (6 bases). V was clipped by 5 bases and J by 0 bases, with 16 bases between them. The CDR3 is 16 residues long. Germline V lookup: CDR1 SGHTA, CDR2 FQGNSA. The CDR3 sequence is CASSRRRTVLNTEAFF. The CDR3 DNA reads as TGTGCCAGCAGCAGGCGAAGGACAGTCCTGAACACTGAAGCTTTCTTT.

This clonotype turned up a few times. The rearrangement uses TRBV20-1 and TRBJ2-1; 14 positions match TRBD2. V shed 2 bases, J shed 8 bases, and the junction held 8 bases outside the gene matches. Germline values: CDR1 DFQATT, CDR2 SNEGSKA (reference sequence). The CDR3 has 16 amino acids. CDR3 sequence reads: CSARTTTSGRAHEQFF. CDR3 sequence (DNA): TGCAGTGCTAGAACTACGACTAGCGGGAGGGCCCATGAGCAGTTCTTC.

Many counts were recorded for this clonotype. The V gene is TRBV3-1, the J gene TRBJ2-3; TRBD2 agrees at 11 bases. The germline gives CDR1 LGHDT, CDR2 YNNKEL (reference sequence). V shed 4 bases and J 0 bases; nucleotides not matched to a gene: 3. The CDR3 runs 16 residues. CDR3 bases: TGTGCCAGCAGCCCCCTAGCGGGGGGTAGCACAGATACGCAGTATTTT. It yields the protein CASSPLAGGSTDTQYF.

In its sample, this clonotype ranks as medium-sized. This chain connects TRBV2 to TRBJ1-2; 10 nucleotides agree with TRBD1. CDR1 and CDR2 from the germline V gene are SNHLY and FYNNEI. The CDR3 has 13 residues. V shed 6 bases and J 5 bases; nucleotides not matched to a gene: 3. The CDR3 loop reads CASRTGGGYGYTF. CDR3 in DNA: TGTGCCAGCAGGACAGGGGGCGGGTATGGCTACACCTTC.

This clonotype was seen at least ten times. The genes are TRBV7-9 and TRBJ1-1, with unresolved D. Per the germline V gene, CDR1 is SEHNR and CDR2 is FQNEAQ (reference sequence). The CDR3 has 12 amino acids. Trimming shortened V by 5 bases and J by 7 bases, and 11 bases separated the two germline ends. CDR3 protein: CASSQGLGEAFF. The CDR3 nucleotides are TGTGCCAGCAGCCAAGGCTTGGGTGAAGCTTTCTTT.

This clonotype was observed at least ten times. The chain joins TRBV11-2 to TRBJ2-7, with TRBD1 as a possible D gene (6 bases). CDR3 length: 13 residues. Germline V gene sequence: CDR1 SGHAT, CDR2 FQNNGV. V lost 3 bases, J lost 7 bases, and 13 bases lay in between. The CDR3 region is CASSFNREREQYF. CDR3 nucleotides: TGTGCCAGCAGCTTTAACAGGGAGAGGGAGCAGTACTTC.